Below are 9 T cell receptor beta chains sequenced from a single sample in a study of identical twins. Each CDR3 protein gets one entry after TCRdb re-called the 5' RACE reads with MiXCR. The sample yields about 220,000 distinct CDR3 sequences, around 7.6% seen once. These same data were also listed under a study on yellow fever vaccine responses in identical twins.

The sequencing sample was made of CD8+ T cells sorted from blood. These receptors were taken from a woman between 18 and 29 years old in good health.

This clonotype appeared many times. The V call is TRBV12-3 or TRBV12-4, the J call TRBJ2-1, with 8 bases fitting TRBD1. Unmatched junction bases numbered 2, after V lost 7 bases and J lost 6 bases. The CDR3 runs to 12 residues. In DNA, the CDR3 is TGTGCCAGCAATACAGGGGGCAATGAGCAGTTCTTC. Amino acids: CASNTGGNEQFF.

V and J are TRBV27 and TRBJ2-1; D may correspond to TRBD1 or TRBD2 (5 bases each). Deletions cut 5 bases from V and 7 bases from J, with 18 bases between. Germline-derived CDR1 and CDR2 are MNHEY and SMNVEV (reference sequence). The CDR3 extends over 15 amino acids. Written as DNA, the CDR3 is TGTGCCAGCAGTGCCTCCGGGACGGTGACAAATGAGCAGTTCTTC. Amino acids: CASSASGTVTNEQFF.

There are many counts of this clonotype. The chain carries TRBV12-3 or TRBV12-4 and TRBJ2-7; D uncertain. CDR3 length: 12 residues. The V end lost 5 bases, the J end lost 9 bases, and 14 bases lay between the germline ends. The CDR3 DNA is TGTGCCAGCAGTCCGTCTGGCGCCGCGCAGTACTTC. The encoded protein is CASSPSGAAQYF.

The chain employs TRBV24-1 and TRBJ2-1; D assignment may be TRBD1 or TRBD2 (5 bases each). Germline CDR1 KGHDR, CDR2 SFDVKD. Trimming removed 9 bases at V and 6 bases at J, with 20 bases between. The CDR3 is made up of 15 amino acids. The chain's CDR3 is CATLDSGRVSNEQFF. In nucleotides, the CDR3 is TGTGCCACCCTAGATTCGGGACGGGTGTCCAATGAGCAGTTCTTC.

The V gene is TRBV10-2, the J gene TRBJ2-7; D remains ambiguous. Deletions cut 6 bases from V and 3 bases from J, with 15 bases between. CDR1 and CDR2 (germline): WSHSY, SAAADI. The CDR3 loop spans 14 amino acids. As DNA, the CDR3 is TGCGCCAGCAGACTTATACCAAGACACTACGAGCAGTACGTC. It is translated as CASRLIPRHYEQYV.

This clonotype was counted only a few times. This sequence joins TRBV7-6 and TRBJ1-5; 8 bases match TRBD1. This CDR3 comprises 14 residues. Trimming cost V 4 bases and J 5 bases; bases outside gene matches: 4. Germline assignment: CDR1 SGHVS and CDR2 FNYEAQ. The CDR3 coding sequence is TGTGCCAGCAGCTCAGGACAGGGCTATCAGCCCCAGCATTTT. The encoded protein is CASSSGQGYQPQHF.

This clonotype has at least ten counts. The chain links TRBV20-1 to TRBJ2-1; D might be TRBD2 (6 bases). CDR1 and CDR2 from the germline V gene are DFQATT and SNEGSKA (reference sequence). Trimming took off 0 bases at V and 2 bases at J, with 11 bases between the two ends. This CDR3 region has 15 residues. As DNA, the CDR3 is TGCAGTGCTAGAGATAGACTAGGAACCTACAATGAGCAGTTCTTC. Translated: CSARDRLGTYNEQFF.

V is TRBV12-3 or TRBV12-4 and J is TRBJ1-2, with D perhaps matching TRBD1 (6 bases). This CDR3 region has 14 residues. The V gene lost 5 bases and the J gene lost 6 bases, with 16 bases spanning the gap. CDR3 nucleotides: TGTGCCAGCAGTCGCTCGGGGGCTGTAGATGGCTACACCTTC. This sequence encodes CASSRSGAVDGYTF.

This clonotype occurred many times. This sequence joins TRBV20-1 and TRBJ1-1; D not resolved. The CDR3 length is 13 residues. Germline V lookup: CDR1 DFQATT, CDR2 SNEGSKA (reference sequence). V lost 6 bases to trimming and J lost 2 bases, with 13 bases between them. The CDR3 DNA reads TGCAGTGCCTCCTGGGGAGGTAACACTGAAGCTTTCTTT. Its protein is CSASWGGNTEAFF.